Presented here are 27 T cell receptor beta chains from one specimen sequenced in a study of control samples from healthy donors and cancer patients. Profiling relied on immunoSEQ multiplex PCR, and the TCRdb table lists in-frame clones only, not all of them. This sample has around 110,000 clones, with 75% to 90% found just once. The sequenced sample was PBMCs. Receptor source: a woman aged 50 to 65 with colorectal cancer.

V gene TRBV7-9 combines with J gene TRBJ1-6; 9 bases align to TRBD1. Trimming removed 1 base from V and 3 bases from J; junction bases left unmatched: 7. The CDR3 extends over 18 amino acids. Germline CDR1 SEHNR, CDR2 FQNEAQ (reference sequence). This CDR3 reads CASSLETGTGIYNSPLHF. The CDR3 DNA is TGTGCCAGCAGCTTAGAGACCGGGACAGGGATCTATAATTCACCCCTCCACTTT.

This clone was seen a few times. CDR3 nucleotides: TGTGCCAGTAGTATAGACGAACAGGGGGAGGGCGCTGAAGCTTTCTTT. Protein product: CASSIDEQGEGAEAFF. The chain uses TRBV19 and TRBJ1-1; 8 bases match TRBD1. The CDR3 sequence is 16 residues long. The V segment lost 0 bases and the J segment 6 bases; nucleotides outside the gene matches: 9. Germline loops: CDR1 LNHDA, CDR2 SQIVND (reference sequence).

CDR3 bases: TGTGCCAGCAGAGCAACCCGAGGAAACACTGAAGCTTTCTTT. Translated: CASRATRGNTEAFF. V is TRBV6-4 and J is TRBJ1-1; D remains unclear. CDR1 is MRHNA and CDR2 is SNTAGT in the germline V gene. The CDR3 is made up of 14 amino acids. With 6 bases removed from V and 2 bases from J, the gap between germline ends came to 13 bases.

The chain links TRBV7-6 to TRBJ1-3; D unclear. The germline CDR1 and CDR2 sequences are SGHVS and FNYEAQ. The CDR3 is made up of 12 amino acids. The ends were cut back, 4 bases at V and 4 bases at J, with 5 bases in the middle. CDR3 DNA sequence: TGTGCCAGCAGCTCACAAGGAAACACCATATATTTT. Protein: CASSSQGNTIYF.

The gene calls are TRBV10-3 and TRBJ2-2, with 9 bases that match TRBD1. The V and J ends lost 3 bases and 3 bases, in that order; junction bases with no gene match: 8. CDR1 and CDR2 from the germline V gene are ENHRY and SYGVKD. The CDR3 has 17 residues. The CDR3 nucleotides read TGTGCCATCAGTGAAAGCGGGGACAGGGCGGACACCGGGGAGCTGTTTTTT. Translated: CAISESGDRADTGELFF.

The gene calls are TRBV5-4 and TRBJ2-7; possibly TRBD1 for D (6 bases). Germline V CDR1 and CDR2: SGHNT, YYREEE (reference sequence). The CDR3 is made up of 14 amino acids. The V end lost 1 base, the J end lost 4 bases, and 12 bases lay between the germline ends. Written as DNA, the CDR3 is TGTGCCAGCAGCTTGACAGGGAATAGGTACGAGCAGTACTTC. Protein: CASSLTGNRYEQYF. Full variable domain (missing parts from reference TRBV5-4 and TRBJ2-7): ETGVTQSPTHLIKTRGQQVTLRCSSQSGHNTVSWYQQALGQGPQFIFQYYREEENGRGNFPPRFSGLQFPNYSSELNVNALELDDSALYLCASSLTGNRYEQYFGPGTRLTVT.

V gene TRBV9 combines with J gene TRBJ2-3; D gene unclear. With 4 bases removed from V and 0 bases from J, the gap between germline ends came to 3 bases. Germline assignment: CDR1 SGDLS and CDR2 YYNGEE. The CDR3 sequence is 12 residues long. The DNA of the CDR3 is TGTGCCAGCAGCCCGAGCACAGATACGCAGTATTTT. Its protein product is CASSPSTDTQYF.

The CDR3 DNA reads as TGTGCCAGCAGCCAAGATCGATGGGGTTCGGGAAATCAGCCCCAGCATTTT. It specifies CASSQDRWGSGNQPQHF. The chain uses TRBV4-2 and TRBJ1-5; D not resolved. Germline values: CDR1 LGHNA, CDR2 YNFKEQ. With 0 bases removed from V and 4 bases from J, the gap between germline ends came to 16 bases. This CDR3 is built from 17 residues.

The V call is TRBV2, the J call TRBJ2-5, with 8 bases fitting TRBD2. Trimming cost V 4 bases and J 2 bases; bases outside gene matches: 3. The CDR3 covers 14 residues. Germline CDR1 is SNHLY and CDR2 is FYNNEI. The CDR3 DNA reads TGTGCCAGCAGTGTTCGGGGGGGGCAAGAGACCCAGTACTTC. It encodes CASSVRGGQETQYF.

This clone came up a few times. J is TRBJ1-5 and V is TRBV2; D remains ambiguous. V lost 4 bases, J lost 2 bases, and 6 bases lay in between. The CDR3 is 13 residues long. Germline assignment: CDR1 SNHLY and CDR2 FYNNEI. This chain's CDR3 is CASSVAGNQPQHF. The CDR3 nucleotides read TGTGCCAGCAGTGTTGCGGGCAATCAGCCCCAGCATTTT.

J is TRBJ1-2 and V is TRBV29-1; 10 positions agree with TRBD1. The CDR3 is 13 residues long. Looked up from germline, CDR1 is SQVTM and CDR2 is ANQGSEA. The V and J ends lost 2 bases and 5 bases, in that order; junction bases with no gene match: 2. The CDR3 sequence: CSVEMGQGYGYTF. The CDR3 nucleotides are TGCAGCGTTGAAATGGGACAGGGGTATGGCTACACCTTC.

The V and J genes are TRBV5-6 and TRBJ1-2; 9 bases map to TRBD1. The CDR3 loop spans 14 amino acids. With 3 bases clipped from V and 2 bases from J, the junction kept 2 bases outside the gene matches. Germline assignment: CDR1 SGHDT and CDR2 YYEEEE. This CDR3 is CASSYTGGNYGYTF. CDR3 DNA: TGTGCCAGCAGCTACACAGGGGGCAACTATGGCTACACCTTC.

The genes are TRBV15 and TRBJ1-1; D is unclear. V was cut by 0 bases and J by 3 bases, with 11 bases left in between. Germline CDR1 reads LNHNV; CDR2 reads YYDKDF (reference sequence). The CDR3 covers 15 residues. Here the CDR3 reads CATSREPKVDTEAFF. The CDR3 nucleotides are TGTGCCACCAGCAGAGAGCCGAAGGTGGACACTGAAGCTTTCTTT.

The chain is built from TRBV23-1 and TRBJ2-1; 8 bases map to TRBD1. TRBV23-1 is designated an ORF whose function remains uncertain. The CDR3 contains 18 residues. V lost 3 bases and J lost 9; bases outside the gene matches: 19. Here the CDR3 reads CASSHSRPDRVMDCEQFF. CDR3 nucleotides: TGCGCCAGCAGTCATAGCAGGCCGGACAGGGTAATGGATTGTGAGCAGTTCTTC.

The genes are TRBV27 and TRBJ1-1; no definite D call. Between the trimmed V and J ends, which lost 10 bases and 5 bases, there was a span of 11 bases. Germline values: CDR1 MNHEY, CDR2 SMNVEV (reference sequence). CDR3 length: 11 residues. CDR3 protein: CATAPSTEAFF. The CDR3 coding sequence is TGTGCCACCGCCCCATCAACTGAAGCTTTCTTT.

The gene calls are TRBV9 and TRBJ1-2, with TRBD1 as a possible D gene (6 bases). The CDR3 runs 15 residues. CDR1 and CDR2 from the germline V gene are SGDLS and YYNGEE. V dropped 4 bases and J dropped 1 base, with 14 bases sitting between them. The CDR3 spells CASSPGGADNYGYTF. DNA of the CDR3: TGTGCCAGCAGCCCTGGGGGGGCGGATAACTATGGCTACACCTTC.

The V call is TRBV28, the J call TRBJ2-7, with unresolved D. Trimming stripped 2 bases from V and 2 bases from J, with 13 bases between. This CDR3 contains 15 residues. The germline CDR1 and CDR2 sequences are MDHEN and SYDVKM. CDR3 sequence (DNA): TGTGCCAGCAGTTTAGGGTCAGACCTCCCCTACGAGCAGTACTTC. This encodes CASSLGSDLPYEQYF.

The chain recombines TRBV2 with TRBJ2-5, with D uncertain. Germline CDR1 reads SNHLY; CDR2 reads FYNNEI. V was cut by 5 bases and J by 3 bases, with 7 bases left in between. This CDR3 has 12 amino acids. CDR3 sequence: CASSSWEETQYF. Written as DNA, the CDR3 is TGTGCCAGCAGTTCATGGGAAGAGACCCAGTACTTC.

The chain combines TRBV28 with TRBJ1-2; a weak D match, TRBD1 (5 bases). V shed 6 bases and J shed 8 bases, with 10 bases lying between them. Looked up from germline, CDR1 is MDHEN and CDR2 is SYDVKM. The length of the CDR3 is 11 residues. CDR3 loop: CASRTVAGYTF. The CDR3 DNA sequence: TGTGCCAGCAGGACAGTGGCCGGCTACACCTTC.

This chain links TRBV19 with TRBJ1-5, with a weak D call TRBD1 (6 bases). Germline loops: CDR1 LNHDA, CDR2 SQIVND (reference sequence). V was pared by 5 bases and J by 3 bases, with 17 bases between. This CDR3 has 16 residues. CDR3 bases: TGTGCCAGTAGTGATCTTAGGAAGGGGGTCAATCAGCCCCAGCATTTT. Protein: CASSDLRKGVNQPQHF. Together with reference TRBV19 and TRBJ1-5, the CDR3 gives the full variable domain: DGGITQSPKYLFRKEGQNVTLSCEQNLNHDAMYWYRQDPGQGLRLIYYSQIVNDFQKGDIAEGYSVSREKKESFPLTVTSAQKNPTAFYLCASSDLRKGVNQPQHFGDGTRLSIL.

J is TRBJ1-2 and V is TRBV2, with 10 positions matching TRBD1. The V and J ends lost 9 bases and 4 bases, in that order; junction bases with no gene match: 8. In germline, CDR1 is SNHLY, CDR2 FYNNEI. The CDR3 is 14 residues long. The CDR3 region is CASTRQGAGYGYTF. The CDR3 DNA follows: TGTGCCAGTACACGACAGGGGGCTGGCTATGGCTACACCTTC.

The V gene is TRBV2, the J gene TRBJ2-2; D is ambiguous. Germline V gene data show CDR1 as SNHLY and CDR2 as FYNNEI. The V end lost 6 bases, the J end lost 1 base, and 15 bases lay between the germline ends. The CDR3 length is 16 residues. CDR3 protein: CASSVLEIENTGELFF. As DNA, the CDR3 is TGTGCCAGCAGCGTCCTAGAGATAGAGAACACCGGGGAGCTGTTTTTT.

CDR3 bases: TGTGCCAGTAGTGCGGGTCCCCAGGGGGAGCAGTACTTC. Translation gives CASSAGPQGEQYF. V usage is TRBV19 and J usage is TRBJ2-7; a possible D gene is TRBD1 (6 bases). Looked up from germline, CDR1 is LNHDA and CDR2 is SQIVND (reference sequence). The CDR3 is 13 residues long. V dropped 5 bases and J dropped 7 bases, with 15 bases sitting between them.

The chain employs TRBV5-1 and TRBJ1-2, with D hard to call. The V gene's germline CDR1 is SGHRS and CDR2 YFSETQ. V lost 0 bases to trimming and J lost 5 bases, with 8 bases between them. There are 13 residues in the CDR3. The CDR3: CASSLAGSYGYTF. Written as DNA, the CDR3 is TGCGCCAGCAGCTTGGCGGGGAGTTATGGCTACACCTTC.

V is TRBV24-1 and J is TRBJ1-1; no clear D. The CDR3 totals 12 residues. V was cut by 7 bases and J by 0 bases, with 5 bases left in between. CDR1 and CDR2 (germline): KGHDR, SFDVKD. The CDR3 region has the DNA TGTGCCACCAGGGGGTTGAACACTGAAGCTTTCTTT. Protein sequence: CATRGLNTEAFF.

The table lists this clone with a count of one. The chain joins TRBV7-8 to TRBJ1-3; D is uncertain. This CDR3 comprises 16 residues. Trimming took off 1 base at V and 3 bases at J, with 13 bases between the two ends. CDR1 SGHVS and CDR2 FQNEAQ come from the germline V gene. The CDR3 sequence is CASSLGMGVGGNTIYF. CDR3 nucleotides: TGTGCCAGCAGCTTAGGGATGGGTGTAGGTGGAAACACCATATATTTT.

The chain joins TRBV5-1 to TRBJ2-6, with D hard to call. The germline CDR1 and CDR2 sequences are SGHRS and YFSETQ. This CDR3 is built from 14 residues. Trimming cost V 0 bases and J 2 bases, with 3 bases left between them. CDR3 residues: CASSLDPGANVLTF. CDR3 DNA: TGCGCCAGCAGCTTGGATCCTGGGGCCAACGTCCTGACTTTC.